The source of this TCR beta chain is a study of tumor-infiltrating lymphocytes in primary liver carcinoma. Study background: Spanning 4.2 to 10 cm, the tumors were T1-T3 N0M0. Whole-study results and caveats: Samples were bulk unsorted, so CD4+ and CD8+ repertoires were not compared.

Making TCR beta cDNA involved 400 to 600 ng total RNA and a constant-region primer. Employing slightly modified ARM-PCR, three nested multiplex PCR rounds were run, and these gave rise to the TCR beta libraries. Two initial PCR rounds of roughly 10 cycles each paired TRBV1-TRBV30 forward primers with a C-beta reverse primer. TCRdb reprocessed the multiplex PCR reads with MiXCR, giving one entry per CDR3 protein. The sample carries some 200,000 distinct CDR3 sequences, less than 75% recorded once. With regard to this clonotype: Its antigen is unknown.

Trimming cost V 3 bases and J 4 bases; bases outside gene matches: 18. The CDR3 totals 19 residues. The germline gives CDR1 SGHAT, CDR2 FQNNGV. Germline DNA was extracted alongside blood RNA, which was obtained from unsorted whole blood. This TCR was sampled from a woman aged 60-75 years with primary liver carcinoma and hepatitis B virus infection. The chain combines TRBV11-2 with TRBJ2-3, with 8 bases lining up with TRBD2. Source material: peripheral blood. The CDR3 is CASSFGVALAGEDADTQYF. In DNA, the CDR3 is TGTGCCAGCAGCTTTGGGGTGGCCCTAGCGGGCGAGGACGCAGATACGCAGTATTTT.